This TCR delta chain was sequenced for a study of human gamma delta and Vdelta1 T cells. TCRdb reanalysed the PCR reads with CATT. The data contain around 13,000 delta-chain clones, around 49% of them singletons. With respect to this clone: The target antigen is unknown.

The germline V gene has CDR1 TSWWSYY and CDR2 QGS. V lost 1 base and J lost 0, with 18 bases in between. This CDR3 has 18 residues. Findings and caveats of the study: Acute myeloid leukemia was reportedly broadly targeted by polyclonal Delta One T cells.

Sequenced material: Vdelta1 gamma-delta T cells from blood grown in culture (DOT cells). The receptor was derived from a human donor in good health. This chain links TRDV1 with TRDJ1; D perhaps matches TRDD3 (6 bases). The CDR3 here is CALGERPYRGGNTDKLIF. In nucleotides, the CDR3 is TGTGCTCTTGGGGAACGCCCCTACAGAGGGGGAAACACCGATAAACTCATCTTT.